The next 24 T cell receptor beta chains were all read from a single sample in a study of breast tumors, draining lymph nodes, adjacent tissues. MiXCR, applied by TCRdb to the multiplex PCR reads, yields one record per CDR3 protein. Counted here are 130,000 or so distinct CDR3 sequences, 30% to 35% occurring once; the ten biggest clones make up roughly 2.2%. Breast cancer patients provided tissue from their axillary draining lymph nodes. The sequencing input was axillary lymph node tissue. The receptors come from a female donor with breast cancer. Some clones in this sample may be carry-over from other donors' samples.

Many counts were recorded for this clonotype. The chain joins TRBV5-6 to TRBJ1-6; D possibly corresponds to TRBD1 (5 bases). Between the trimmed V and J ends, which lost 0 bases and 1 base, there was a span of 14 bases. From germline, CDR1 is SGHDT and CDR2 YYEEEE. This CDR3 region has 18 residues. In nucleotides, the CDR3 is TGTGCCAGCAGCTTGGGTCCGCCGGGGCGATCCTATAATTCACCCCTCCACTTT. Residues: CASSLGPPGRSYNSPLHF.

V gene TRBV11-2 combines with J gene TRBJ1-6; 7 bases agree with TRBD1. The V gene's germline CDR1 is SGHAT and CDR2 FQNNGV. This CDR3 is built from 15 residues. V shed 5 bases and J 10 bases; nucleotides not matched to a gene: 11. The CDR3 nucleotides are TGTGCCAGCAGCACCGCTAACAGGGGCGACTCACCCCTCCACTTT. Protein: CASSTANRGDSPLHF.

In its sample, this clonotype was seen many times. The chain recombines TRBV12-3 or TRBV12-4 with TRBJ2-5; 7 nucleotides agree with TRBD1. The CDR3 consists of 15 residues. V trimming: 6 bases; J trimming: 2 bases; junction bases outside the gene matches: 9. DNA for the CDR3: TGTGCCAGCAGCGCTCGACAGGGTTGGCAAGAGACCCAGTACTTC. Its translation is CASSARQGWQETQYF.

The chain combines TRBV7-7 with TRBJ2-1; 7 positions match TRBD1. Germline V gives CDR1 SSHAT, CDR2 FNYEAQ (reference sequence). The length of the CDR3 is 13 residues. The CDR3 region has the DNA TGTGCTAGTAAGGGACAGACGACCCGGGAGCAGTTCTTC. This gives the protein CASKGQTTREQFF.

There are many counts of this clonotype. The rearrangement links TRBV20-1 to TRBJ2-7; tentative D call: TRBD2 (6 bases). With 7 bases removed from V and 2 bases from J, the gap between germline ends came to 15 bases. This CDR3 is 13 amino acids long. Germline assignment: CDR1 DFQATT and CDR2 SNEGSKA (reference sequence). CDR3 sequence reads: CSGGGMSPYEQYF. In DNA, the CDR3 is TGCAGTGGTGGGGGGATGTCACCCTACGAGCAGTACTTC.

In the case of this clonotype: Here the CDR3 omits its conserved ending phenylalanine or tryptophan, so a read error is the likely source. The limits of the CDR3 on the DNA are not certain, so only TCRdb's listed CDR3 is given. This chain links TRBV4-1 with TRBJ1-2; no check of the table's D call, TRBD1, against the DNA was made. Germline V gene sequence: CDR1 MGHRA, CDR2 YSYEKL. Inclusive of both ends, the CDR3 amounts to 12 amino acids. Here the CDR3 reads CASSQAPDREII.

This clonotype was counted many times. J is TRBJ2-3 and V is TRBV4-1; unclear D gene. Deletions cut 0 bases from V and 2 bases from J, with 15 bases between. Germline assignment: CDR1 MGHRA and CDR2 YSYEKL. CDR3 size: 17 residues. CDR3 sequence: CASSQDNAGGITDTQYF. In nucleotides, the CDR3 is TGCGCCAGCAGCCAAGATAACGCAGGCGGTATCACAGATACGCAGTATTTT.

Note on this clonotype: Since the CDR3 does not end with the conserved phenylalanine or tryptophan, this likely comes from a read error. The V gene is TRBV7-2, the J gene TRBJ1-5, with 8 bases matching TRBD1. Per the germline V gene, CDR1 is SGHTA and CDR2 is FQGNSA. V was pared by 6 bases and J by 5 bases, with 24 bases of the junction left unmatched. CDR3 length: 20 amino acids. The CDR3 loop reads CASRVRAGGYNEQFYQPQHV. CDR3 coding DNA: TGTGCCAGCAGAGTAAGGGCAGGGGGCTACAATGAGCAGTTCTATCAGCCCCAGCATGTT.

This clonotype occurred many times. The chain is built from TRBV5-1 and TRBJ2-5; D may be TRBD1 or TRBD2 (5 bases each). This CDR3 is built from 15 residues. V lost 1 base and J 2 bases, leaving 12 bases between the germline ends. Per the germline V gene, CDR1 is SGHRS and CDR2 is YFSETQ. In DNA form, the CDR3 reads TGCGCCAGCAGCTTGTGGGCAGGGAGACAAGAGACCCAGTACTTC. Protein sequence: CASSLWAGRQETQYF.

This clonotype was observed many times. The chain links TRBV19 to TRBJ1-2; no firm D call. CDR3 size: 18 residues. Trimming removed 5 bases from V and 0 bases from J, with 22 bases in between. The germline V gene encodes CDR1 LNHDA and CDR2 SQIVND (reference sequence). The CDR3 loop reads CASSSPAPGGRTNYGYTF. The CDR3 DNA reads as TGTGCCAGTAGTTCGCCCGCCCCCGGTGGGAGGACTAACTATGGCTACACCTTC.

The chain recombines TRBV29-1 with TRBJ2-5, with D possibly being TRBD1 (7 bases). Germline V gene data show CDR1 as SQVTM and CDR2 as ANQGSEA. There are 15 residues in the CDR3. V lost 6 bases and J lost 2, with 19 bases in between. Written as DNA, the CDR3 is TGCAGCGTAGAATCAGGGGGGAAGATACAAGAGACCCAGTACTTC. This sequence encodes CSVESGGKIQETQYF. The complete variable domain, with remaining parts taken from reference TRBV29-1 and TRBJ2-5, reads SAVISQKPSRDICQRGTSLTIQCQVDSQVTMMFWYRQQPGQSLTLIATANQGSEATYESGFVIDKFPISRPNLTFSTLTVSNMSPEDSSIYLCSVESGGKIQETQYFGPGTRLLVL.

Of note for this clonotype: A much larger clonotype is one base distant, so this may be a read error. DNA of the CDR3: TGTGCCAGCTTCTCGTACGCGCCCACTGAAGCTTTCTTT. This gives the protein CASFSYAPTEAFF. The chain uses TRBV12-3 or TRBV12-4 and TRBJ1-1; D uncertain. This CDR3 contains 13 residues. V gave up 8 bases and J gave up 4 bases, with 14 bases separating them.

With respect to this clonotype: The junction and the germline gene differ at one end; a read error may be behind it. V and J are TRBV9 and TRBJ1-5, with D uncertain. This CDR3 region has 15 residues. In germline, CDR1 is SGDLS, CDR2 YYNGEE. CDR3 in DNA: TGTGTCAGCAGCGTAGGACTAGCGGTCCAAGAGACCCAGCATTTT. This codes for CVSSVGLAVQETQHF.

The rearrangement uses TRBV28 and TRBJ2-2, with D perhaps TRBD1 or TRBD2 (7 bases each). CDR1 is MDHEN, CDR2 SYDVKM, per germline. The CDR3 runs 15 residues. Trimming cost V 8 bases and J 0 bases, with 13 bases left between them. Here the CDR3 DNA reads TGTGCCAGCCGGGGAGGGGGCTCGAACACCGGGGAGCTGTTTTTT. It encodes CASRGGGSNTGELFF. The full variable domain, its missing parts supplied by reference TRBV28 and TRBJ2-2, is DVKVTQSSRYLVKRTGEKVFLECVQDMDHENMFWYRQDPGLGLRLIYFSYDVKMKEKGDIPEGYSVSREKKERFSLILESASTNQTSMYLCASRGGGSNTGELFFGEGSRLTVL.

At least ten counts were recorded for this clonotype. The DNA of the CDR3 is TGTGCCAGCAGCTTAAACCCGGGTTGGGGTAATGGCGAGCAGTACTTC. Translation: CASSLNPGWGNGEQYF. The genes are TRBV7-9 and TRBJ2-7; no clear D. This CDR3 is 16 amino acids long. V was clipped by 2 bases and J by 6 bases, with 20 bases between them. Germline V gives CDR1 SEHNR, CDR2 FQNEAQ (reference sequence).

At least ten counts were recorded for this clonotype. The V and J genes are TRBV19 and TRBJ2-2; 9 bases agree with TRBD1. Trimming at V came to 5 bases and at J to 5 bases, leaving 9 bases not matched to a gene. This CDR3 is 16 amino acids long. Germline loops: CDR1 LNHDA, CDR2 SQIVND (reference sequence). The CDR3 loop reads CASSGRGQGKTGELFF. The CDR3 bases are TGTGCCAGTAGTGGGCGGGGACAGGGAAAAACCGGGGAGCTGTTTTTT.

This clonotype was recorded at least ten times. The chain carries TRBV6-5 and TRBJ1-3; D not certain. V lost 6 bases and J lost 6, with 6 bases in between. Germline V gene sequence: CDR1 MNHEY, CDR2 SVGAGI. The CDR3 runs 11 residues. The CDR3 DNA follows: TGTGCCAGCAGCTATGCAAACACCATATATTTT. Translated: CASSYANTIYF.

The rearrangement uses TRBV7-6 and TRBJ2-3; unclear D gene. V lost 4 bases and J 1 base, leaving 15 bases between the germline ends. Germline V gives CDR1 SGHVS, CDR2 FNYEAQ. CDR3 length: 16 residues. As DNA, the CDR3 is TGTGCCAGCAGCTCCGCCTGGGGTCGGGGCACAGATACGCAGTATTTT. This codes for CASSSAWGRGTDTQYF.

The J gene is TRBJ2-5, the V gene TRBV20-1; D is possibly TRBD1 or TRBD2 (6 bases each). CDR3 length equals 17 residues. V lost 0 bases to trimming and J lost 7 bases, with 24 bases between them. The germline gives CDR1 DFQATT, CDR2 SNEGSKA (reference sequence). CDR3 amino acids: CSARDRVVGGQDGTQYF. For the CDR3, the DNA is TGCAGTGCTAGAGATCGTGTGGTAGGGGGGCAGGATGGGACCCAGTACTTC.

This clonotype has ten or more counts. The chain combines TRBV14 with TRBJ2-3, with 11 bases fitting TRBD2. This CDR3 spans 18 amino acids. Germline V CDR1 and CDR2: SGHDN, FVKESK. V was clipped by 0 bases and J by 5 bases; unmatched bases: 10. This CDR3 reads CASSQDFASGGRRDTQYF. The CDR3 coding sequence is TGTGCCAGCAGCCAAGATTTCGCTAGCGGGGGGCGAAGAGATACGCAGTATTTT. The full variable domain, rest sourced from reference TRBV14 and TRBJ2-3, is EAGVTQFPSHSVIEKGQTVTLRCDPISGHDNLYWYRRVMGKEIKFLLHFVKESKQDESGMPNNRFLAERTGGTYSTLKVQPAELEDSGVYFCASSQDFASGGRRDTQYFGPGTRLTVL.

For the CDR3, the DNA is TGTGCCAGCAGCTTGAGAGGCCCCGGGACAGGTAAGCTGTTTTTT. Translation: CASSLRGPGTGKLFF. The rearrangement joins TRBV5-6 to TRBJ1-4, with 8 bases that match TRBD1. Germline V gives CDR1 SGHDT, CDR2 YYEEEE. The CDR3 length is 15 residues. Trimming removed 1 base from V and 14 bases from J; junction bases left unmatched: 13. Full variable domain (remainder filled in from reference TRBV5-6 and TRBJ1-4): DAGVTQSPTHLIKTRGQQVTLRCSPKSGHDTVSWYQQALGQGPQFIFQYYEEEERQRGNFPDRFSGHQFPNYSSELNVNALLLGDSALYLCASSLRGPGTGKLFFGSGTQLSVL.

This clonotype was observed at least ten times. This chain links TRBV2 with TRBJ2-4; D remains ambiguous. Trimming left V 3 bases short and J 0 bases short, with 6 bases between. This CDR3 comprises 14 residues. CDR1 is SNHLY, CDR2 FYNNEI, per germline. DNA for the CDR3: TGTGCCAGCAGTGATCAGCTAGCCAAAAACATTCAGTACTTC. Its protein product is CASSDQLAKNIQYF.

About this clonotype: It may be a read error: a sequence one base away is much more abundant. The chain employs TRBV9 and TRBJ2-1, with 11 nucleotides matching TRBD2. With 2 bases clipped from V and 12 bases from J, the junction kept 13 bases outside the gene matches. Germline V gives CDR1 SGDLS, CDR2 YYNGEE. The CDR3 is made up of 16 amino acids. The chain's CDR3 is CASSVSSGGPLIAQFF. The CDR3 nucleotides read TGTGCCAGCAGCGTCTCTAGCGGGGGGCCCCTGATTGCGCAGTTCTTC.

This clonotype was recorded many times. Written as DNA, the CDR3 is TGCAGTGCTACCAGGGGGACAGGGGGCGAGTATGGCTACACCTTC. This codes for CSATRGTGGEYGYTF. The chain is built from TRBV20-1 and TRBJ1-2; 12 bases line up with TRBD1. V lost 4 bases and J lost 5; bases outside the gene matches: 8. Germline V gene sequence: CDR1 DFQATT, CDR2 SNEGSKA (reference sequence). This CDR3 is built from 15 residues.